The 26 T cell receptor beta chains below all came from one sample that was sequenced in a study of blood T cells in healthy people across ages. A second about 6 to 12 cycle PCR used barcoded and J-beta primers. TCRdb reanalysed the 5' RACE reads using MiXCR and keeps one entry per CDR3 protein. Of 1.4 million to 1.5 million distinct CDR3 sequences detected, 42% appear once; the ten largest clones hold roughly 7.7%. Input material: blood. The receptors were gathered from a woman younger than 35 in good health.

On this clonotype: An end of the junction does not agree with germline; a read error may underlie this. The chain combines TRBV5-1 with TRBJ1-1, with D maybe TRBD1 (6 bases). The CDR3 has 15 amino acids. Germline lookup yields CDR1 SGHRS and CDR2 YFSETQ. As DNA, the CDR3 is TGCGCCAGCAGCTGGGGGGGGGCAAGGAACACTGGAGCTTTCTTT. Translating gives CASSWGGARNTGAFF. Variable domain in full (rest from reference TRBV5-1 and TRBJ1-1): KAGVTQTPRYLIKTRGQQVTLSCSPISGHRSVSWYQQTPGQGLQFLFEYFSETQRNKGNFPGRFSGRQFSNSRSEMNVSTLELGDSALYLCASSWGGARNTGAFFGQGTRLTVV.

This clonotype was found a few times. The genes are TRBV6-5 and TRBJ2-1; 8 bases are a match to TRBD2. Trimming removed 5 bases from V and 4 bases from J; junction bases left unmatched: 10. Germline V gene sequence: CDR1 MNHEY, CDR2 SVGAGI. CDR3 length: 16 residues. Written as DNA, the CDR3 is TGTGCCAGCAGTAGGGCCGGGACTAGAGAGTACAATGAGCAGTTCTTC. It specifies CASSRAGTREYNEQFF.

This clonotype was seen many times. The genes are TRBV29-1 and TRBJ2-1, with 11 bases fitting TRBD2. Per the germline V gene, CDR1 is SQVTM and CDR2 is ANQGSEA. The length of the CDR3 is 14 residues. Germline trimming cut 6 bases from V and 4 bases from J; bases unmatched to any gene: 5. The CDR3, as DNA: TGCAGCGTCTTACTAGCGGGGGTATACAATGAGCAGTTCTTC. This codes for CSVLLAGVYNEQFF.

This clonotype has only a few counts. This chain joins TRBV14 and TRBJ2-7; D is uncertain. CDR1 and CDR2 (germline): SGHDN, FVKESK. The ends were cut back, 1 base at V and 1 base at J, with 11 bases in the middle. There are 15 residues in the CDR3. CDR3 residues: CASSQGWTESYEQYF. Here the CDR3 DNA reads TGTGCCAGCAGCCAAGGTTGGACGGAGTCCTACGAGCAGTACTTC.

This chain uses TRBV6-1 with TRBJ2-5; no clear D gene. Trimming stripped 3 bases from V and 6 bases from J, with 14 bases between. The CDR3 has 14 amino acids. The germline gives CDR1 MNHNS, CDR2 SASEGT. CDR3 sequence (DNA): TGTGCCAGCAGTGATGTCTCCCCCTCAAAGACCCAGTACTTC. Protein sequence: CASSDVSPSKTQYF.

The chain links TRBV6-1 to TRBJ2-3, with D perhaps given as TRBD1 or TRBD2 (5 bases each). The CDR3 has 19 residues. Trimming took off 3 bases at V and 2 bases at J, with 24 bases between the two ends. The germline CDR1 and CDR2 sequences are MNHNS and SASEGT. The DNA for the CDR3 is TGTGCCAGCAGTGATGGGGGAGTCCTCCCCTCGATCTTCACAGATACGCAGTATTTT. Translated: CASSDGGVLPSIFTDTQYF.

The chain has TRBV27 and TRBJ1-5; 7 positions match TRBD1. The CDR3 is made up of 15 amino acids. Germline V CDR1 and CDR2: MNHEY, SMNVEV (reference sequence). The J segment lost 0 bases and the V segment lost 4 bases, leaving 3 bases of the junction unmatched. This CDR3 is CASSSGTASNQPQHF. The DNA for the CDR3 is TGTGCCAGCAGTTCCGGGACAGCTAGCAATCAGCCCCAGCATTTT.

The V gene is TRBV12-5, the J gene TRBJ2-5, with D perhaps TRBD1 or TRBD2 (6 bases each). Germline V lookup: CDR1 LGHNT, CDR2 FRNRAP. The CDR3 covers 13 residues. Trimming took 4 bases from V and 9 from J, leaving 15 bases between them. The CDR3 region is CASGSGAIYAQYF. The DNA of the CDR3 is TGTGCTAGTGGTTCGGGGGCTATTTATGCCCAGTACTTC.

The chain recombines TRBV29-1 with TRBJ2-7; D unclear. V lost 0 bases, J lost 2 bases, and 8 bases lay in between. Per germline, CDR1 SQVTM and CDR2 ANQGSEA. The CDR3 totals 13 residues. The CDR3 sequence: CSVEESGAYEQYF. In DNA, the CDR3 is TGCAGCGTTGAAGAGAGTGGGGCCTACGAGCAGTACTTC.

This clonotype was detected only a few times. V and J are TRBV3-1 and TRBJ1-2, with D unresolved. The length of the CDR3 is 14 residues. Per germline, CDR1 LGHDT and CDR2 YNNKEL (reference sequence). Trimming shortened V by 1 base and J by 8 bases, and 14 bases separated the two germline ends. CDR3 in amino acids: CASSQGSMVGGYTF. In nucleotides, the CDR3 is TGTGCCAGCAGCCAAGGGTCGATGGTGGGCGGCTACACCTTC.

At least ten counts were recorded for this clonotype. This chain joins TRBV4-1 and TRBJ2-1, with 13 bases identical to TRBD2. CDR1 and CDR2 (germline): MGHRA, YSYEKL. The V gene end was trimmed by 2 bases and the J gene end by 6 bases; junction bases not matched to a gene: 1. CDR3 length equals 15 residues. CDR3 nucleotide sequence: TGCGCCAGCAGCCAAACTAGCGGGAGGGCCAATGAGCAGTTCTTC. This sequence encodes CASSQTSGRANEQFF.

The V call is TRBV4-1, the J call TRBJ2-7; no definite D call. Germline CDR1 reads MGHRA; CDR2 reads YSYEKL. The V end lost 1 base, the J end lost 3 bases, and 16 bases lay between the germline ends. The CDR3 has 16 residues. DNA for the CDR3: TGCGCCAGCAGCCAAGTTGGAAGAGGATCGTACTACGAGCAGTACTTC. Its translation: CASSQVGRGSYYEQYF.

V is TRBV2 and J is TRBJ2-1; 7 bases are a match to TRBD1. The germline CDR1 and CDR2 sequences are SNHLY and FYNNEI. The V gene end was trimmed by 5 bases and the J gene end by 8 bases; junction bases not matched to a gene: 6. This CDR3 contains 13 residues. CDR3 bases: TGTGCCAGCAGTAGACAGGGTACCCATGAGCAGTTCTTC. Amino acid sequence: CASSRQGTHEQFF.

The rearrangement uses TRBV14 and TRBJ2-1; 8 bases agree with TRBD2. J was trimmed by 13 bases and V by 6 bases; bases with no gene match: 5. The CDR3 contains 11 residues. Germline CDR1 is SGHDN and CDR2 is FVKESK. DNA for the CDR3: TGTGCCAGCAGGGTAGCGGGGAGACAGTTCTTC. Residues: CASRVAGRQFF.

This clonotype came up many times. The genes are TRBV4-1 and TRBJ1-2; D is perhaps TRBD1 (5 bases). The germline V gene encodes CDR1 MGHRA and CDR2 YSYEKL. CDR3 size: 16 residues. The germline V and J ends were trimmed by 1 base and 7 bases, with 19 bases remaining between them. The CDR3 protein is CASSQVKKGLESGYTF. The CDR3 DNA reads as TGCGCCAGCAGCCAAGTTAAAAAGGGGCTGGAAAGTGGCTACACCTTC.

The chain employs TRBV6-2 or TRBV6-3 and TRBJ2-3; 7 nucleotides agree with TRBD1. V was clipped by 0 bases and J by 4 bases; unmatched bases: 10. Germline lookup yields CDR1 MNHEY and CDR2 SVGEGT. The CDR3 contains 17 residues. The chain's CDR3 is CASSYSGVQGESDTQYF. The CDR3 nucleotides read TGTGCCAGCAGTTACTCAGGGGTCCAGGGGGAATCAGATACGCAGTATTTT.

The rearrangement uses TRBV30 and TRBJ1-5; D gene uncertain. This CDR3 spans 14 amino acids. V was shortened by 1 base and J by 3 bases, with 10 bases between the two germline ends. The germline CDR1 and CDR2 sequences are GTSNPN and SVGIG (reference sequence). In nucleotides, the CDR3 is TGTGCCTGGAGTGCCGCGGGAAACAATCAGCCCCAGCATTTT. Protein sequence: CAWSAAGNNQPQHF.

The gene calls are TRBV5-1 and TRBJ1-5; the D gene is possibly TRBD1 (5 bases). The CDR3 totals 15 residues. Germline V gives CDR1 SGHRS, CDR2 YFSETQ. V was trimmed by 0 bases and J by 2 bases, leaving 9 bases between them. The CDR3 nucleotides read TGCGCCAGCAGCTTGGAGTGGGGGGGCAATCAGCCCCAGCATTTT. Amino acid sequence: CASSLEWGGNQPQHF.

The gene calls are TRBV20-1 and TRBJ2-7; 7 bases line up with TRBD2. CDR3 length equals 15 residues. Losses at the gene ends were 1 base for V and 3 bases for J; bases not matched to a gene: 9. Germline V gives CDR1 DFQATT, CDR2 SNEGSKA (reference sequence). The CDR3 protein is CSARGEASGLYEQYF. The CDR3 DNA is TGCAGTGCTAGAGGGGAGGCTAGCGGCCTCTACGAGCAGTACTTC.

This rearrangement joins TRBV28 to TRBJ1-6; D might be TRBD1 (5 bases). The germline V gene encodes CDR1 MDHEN and CDR2 SYDVKM. Trimming stripped 7 bases from V and 7 bases from J, with 14 bases between. The CDR3 has 14 residues. The CDR3 sequence: CASITGTVNSPLHF. The DNA for the CDR3 is TGTGCCAGCATCACCGGGACCGTGAATTCACCCCTCCACTTT.

The rearrangement joins TRBV18 to TRBJ1-2; a possible D gene is TRBD1 (5 bases). Per the germline V gene, CDR1 is KGHSH and CDR2 is LQKENI. Trimming cost V 2 bases and J 4 bases, with 11 bases left between them. This CDR3 comprises 14 residues. The CDR3 nucleotides read TGTGCCAGCTCACCAAGGGGAGAAACCTATGGCTACACCTTC. Its protein product is CASSPRGETYGYTF.

This clonotype was counted only a few times. The V call is TRBV7-2, the J call TRBJ2-3; D not resolved. The CDR3 sequence is 12 residues long. Trimming shortened V by 5 bases and J by 5 bases, and 8 bases separated the two germline ends. The germline gives CDR1 SGHTA, CDR2 FQGNSA. CDR3 residues: CASSPLVDTQYF. The CDR3 nucleotides read TGTGCCAGCAGCCCGCTGGTAGATACGCAGTATTTT. Together with reference TRBV7-2 and TRBJ2-3, the CDR3 gives the full variable domain: GAGVSQSPSNKVTEKGKDVELRCDPISGHTALYWYRQSLGQGLEFLIYFQGNSAPDKSGLPSDRFSAERTGGSVSTLTIQRTQQEDSAVYLCASSPLVDTQYFGPGTRLTVL.

The V and J genes are TRBV12-3 or TRBV12-4 and TRBJ1-5; 7 bases fit TRBD1. V trimming: 6 bases; J trimming: 3 bases; junction bases outside the gene matches: 8. CDR3 length: 15 residues. The CDR3 DNA follows: TGTGCCAGCAGCCAAACAGGGGTCCCCAATCAGCCCCAGCATTTT. Translation: CASSQTGVPNQPQHF.

The chain couples TRBV20-1 to TRBJ2-5; D remains unclear. Trimming pared 7 bases from V and 1 base from J, leaving 7 bases between. The length of the CDR3 is 11 residues. In germline, CDR1 is DFQATT, CDR2 SNEGSKA (reference sequence). The chain's CDR3 is CSGLAQETQYF. The CDR3 nucleotides read TGCAGTGGTCTCGCCCAAGAGACCCAGTACTTC.

The chain is built from TRBV11-1 and TRBJ2-5; 13 positions match TRBD2. This CDR3 spans 16 amino acids. Germline V CDR1 and CDR2: SGHAT, FQDESV (reference sequence). Trimming took 5 bases from V and 7 from J; bases not matched to a gene: 10. As DNA, the CDR3 is TGTGCCAGCAGCCTCGGGACTAGCGGGACCCCTGGGACCCAGTACTTC. It translates to CASSLGTSGTPGTQYF.

The CDR3 protein is CASRIYNEQYF. The CDR3 bases are TGTGCCAGCAGGATTTACAATGAGCAGTACTTC. The rearrangement links TRBV6-2 or TRBV6-3 to TRBJ2-1; D ambiguous. With the DNA end fitting TRBJ2-7 better, the J assignment may be wrong. Germline assignment: CDR1 MNHEY and CDR2 SVGEGT. The CDR3 loop spans 11 amino acids.